The present T cell receptor (beta chain) was sequenced within a study of T cells in Graves' hyperthyroidism and ophthalmopathy (dated by TCRdb to about 2019). Background for the entire study: Peripheral blood was sampled at the time of initial diagnosis, prior to any treatment. A discovery cohort of about 100 patients, approximately 45 with Graves' ophthalmopathy and fewer than 65 with stable Graves' hyperthyroidism, was used to find distinguishing TCR V-J signatures. Whether ophthalmopathy could be predicted prospectively was tested in an independent validation cohort made up of 18 to 20 hyperthyroidism patients plus 17 patients who later progressed to ophthalmopathy. The approximately 90 discovery patients were randomly split 7:3 into training and test sets. In roughly six Graves' hyperthyroidism patients, the study also compared T-cell repertoires from thyroid tissue with T-cell repertoires from blood. After blood sampling, hyperthyroidism patients were treated with methimazole at a starting dose of 30 mg daily, and ophthalmopathy patients were treated with high-dose intravenous methylprednisolone. The paper describes TCR Vbeta CDR3 sequencing of some 130 peripheral blood samples, made up of fewer than 50 ophthalmopathy patients, roughly 75 hyperthyroidism patients and 17 progressor patients. Points the paper makes about the study in general: Most expanded thyroid clonotypes (frequency above 0.001) were also detected in blood, suggesting blood repertoires may reflect thyroid immune responses. Sample size was not statistically predetermined, and investigators were not blinded to group allocation. A 13 V-J signature model separated ophthalmopathy from stable hyperthyroidism, with about 88% sensitivity and about 81% specificity in cross-validation and 80%/75% in testing. During validation, the model predicted progression to ophthalmopathy a median of approximately 7 months ahead of onset, with around 70% sensitivity and roughly 75% specificity.

The TCR beta CDR3 regions were amplified from the RNA transcripts. The TCR CDR3 was subjected to a first round of RT-PCR using the HTBI primer set and the Qiagen OneStep RT-PCR kit. A second multiplex PCR round built the libraries, followed by size selection and purification. Paired-end sequencing of the libraries was performed with 100 bp reads on an Illumina HiSeq2000. Turning to the authors' computational methods: Raw data were processed with SOAPnuke, discarding reads with adapters, uncalled bases, mean Phred below 15, or no exact constant-primer or identifier match. High-quality paired reads were merged using COPE v1.2.5, and each unique nucleotide sequence was defined as a clonotype. MiTCR v1.1 was used to align the clonotypes against IMGT TRBV, TRBD and TRBJ reference segments. Analysis was restricted to V-J combinations with a frequency above 0.0001, which covered roughly 99% of repertoires. The TCS score was defined as the ratio of F50 (clonal expansion) to E x V (chaos), calculated using BLOSUM62-based TCRdist between CDR3 peptides within each V-J. Welch's t-statistics and random forest reduced around 510 V-J features to roughly 13, which were used in a naive Bayes classifier (R e1071). The Morisita-Horn index was used to measure how similar the thyroid and blood repertoires were. The public reads were reanalyzed by TCRdb: fastp trimming at Q25, MiXCR alignment, in-frame beta chains only. One record per CDR3 amino acid sequence lists the most common genes and DNA. The V and J calls follow TCRdb's processing rather than the paper's. Present in this sample are about 610,000 distinct CDR3 sequences, roughly 14% of which were seen just once. The top ten clones comprise around 4.1% of the sample.

In the ophthalmopathy patients, disease was moderately to severely active, with a Clinical Activity Score of 3 or more, a NOSPECS grade of 4 or more, and a duration of less than 3 months. The study excluded patients with uncontrolled infections, other autoimmune diseases, pregnancy or lactation. Clinical symptoms, serum thyroxine and TRAb, thyroid ultrasound, and orbital computed tomography formed the basis for the diagnoses. Ficoll-Paque density gradient centrifugation was used to isolate PBMCs from about 10 ml of fresh peripheral blood. Total RNA was extracted using Trizol reagent, and RNA quality was assessed on an Agilent 2100 Bioanalyzer. The CDR3 has 12 amino acids, counting the end cysteine and phenylalanine. This entry keeps only the CDR3 DNA: 36 bases, framed from base 1. V is pared back by 7 bases and J by 3 bases, with 10 bases lying between the germline termini. The germline V gene (reference sequence) provides CDR1 DFQATT and CDR2 SNEGSKA.

This clonotype was observed at least ten times. What antigen it recognizes has not been identified. Per-base quality was not reported, and no clone a single base away is much larger than it. The TCR sequence derives from a middle-aged woman with Graves' ophthalmopathy. The rearrangement joined TRBV20-1 to TRBJ1-5; the D gene is possibly TRBD1, with 6 bases matching. Sequenced: blood. Here the CDR3 is given as CSGQGNNQPQHF. The DNA sequence is given as TGCAGTGGTCAGGGGAACAATCAGCCCCAGCATTTT.